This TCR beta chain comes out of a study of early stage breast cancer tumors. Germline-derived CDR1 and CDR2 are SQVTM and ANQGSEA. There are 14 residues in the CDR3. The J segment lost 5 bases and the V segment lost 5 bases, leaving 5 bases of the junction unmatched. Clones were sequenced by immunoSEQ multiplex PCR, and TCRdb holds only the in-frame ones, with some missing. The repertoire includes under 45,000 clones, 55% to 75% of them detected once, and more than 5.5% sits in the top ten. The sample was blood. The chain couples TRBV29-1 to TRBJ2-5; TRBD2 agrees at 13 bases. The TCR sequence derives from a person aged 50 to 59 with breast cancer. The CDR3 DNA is TGCAGCGTTAGCGGGACTAGCGGGATTGAGACCCAGTACTTC. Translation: CSVSGTSGIETQYF.